The present entry profiles one T cell receptor beta chain with its context. The source of the sample is a study of shared clonotypes between healthy human individuals. The protocol was immunoSEQ multiplex PCR, while the TCRdb copy is restricted to in-frame clones and leaves out a portion. The table records some 1,100,000 clones, approximately 80% of them present only once. This CDR3 contains 14 residues. Trimming pared 8 bases from V and 5 bases from J, leaving 18 bases between. CDR1 is SNHLY, CDR2 FYNNEI, per germline. V usage is TRBV2 and J usage is TRBJ2-5; no firm D call. The sequenced sample consisted of memory CD4+ T cells from PBMCs. Sample subset: CD45RA-negative fraction. This receptor was obtained from a young man in good health. Some clones in this sample may be carry-over from other donors' samples. The DNA of the CDR3 is TGTGCCAGCTCAGAAACGATAGCTTTCGAGACCCAGTACTTC. Translated, it gives CASSETIAFETQYF.